Listed below are T cell receptor beta chains from one sample, sequenced in a study of T cell responses to AZD1222 COVID-19 vaccine. Here immunoSEQ multiplex PCR was the method, and the copy in TCRdb shows in-frame clones only, minus some. The sample has about 130,000 clones; 70% to 90% are singletons. The source was peripheral blood, collected on day 0 of AZD1222 vaccination. These TCRs come from an adult in good health. The CDR3 runs from the conserved cysteine through the conserved F or W. D genes are given only for firm matches. Where a row states a size, it is once, few, many or the class of an expanded clone; other rows omit it.

>NA|TRBV4-3|NA|TRBJ1-5
CASSQDAGDQGPQHF
TGCGCCAGCAGCCAAGATGCCGGGGACCAAGGGCCCCAGCATTTT
>NA|TRBV27|NA|TRBJ2-7
CASSLKPTDHEQYF
TGTGCCAGCAGTTTAAAACCCACCGACCACGAGCAGTACTTC
>TRBD1|TRBV28|NA|TRBJ1-1
CASTVGTGFWQTEAFF
TGTGCCAGCACCGTGGGGACAGGATTTTGGCAGACTGAAGCTTTCTTT
>NA|TRBV6-2/TRBV6-3|NA|TRBJ1-5
CASSYGAIGFSNQPQHF
TGTGCCAGCAGTTACGGCGCGATCGGGTTTAGCAATCAGCCCCAGCATTTT
>NA|TRBV27|once|TRBJ1-4
CASTSLRGLARLNEKLFF
TGTGCCAGCACTTCTCTCCGTGGGTTAGCACGACTAAATGAAAAACTGTTTTTT
>TRBD1|TRBV15|NA|TRBJ1-1
CATSRGDRDLSTEAFF
TGTGCCACCAGCAGAGGTGACAGGGATTTGAGCACTGAAGCTTTCTTT
>NA|TRBV12-5|NA|TRBJ2-7
CASGLGVEGEQYF
TGTGCTAGTGGTTTGGGGGTAGAAGGGGAGCAGTACTTC
>NA|TRBV5-4|NA|TRBJ1-2
CASSLGEGGGYGYTF
TGTGCCAGCAGCTTGGGGGAGGGCGGGGGTTATGGCTACACCTTC
>NA|TRBV30|NA|TRBJ1-1
CAWSVTQGLSNTEAFF
TGTGCCTGGAGTGTGACCCAGGGACTTTCGAACACTGAAGCTTTCTTT
>NA|TRBV28|NA|TRBJ2-1
CASSFPGVVENEQFF
TGTGCCAGCAGTTTTCCGGGAGTGGTTGAGAATGAGCAGTTCTTC
>NA|TRBV3-1/TRBV3-2|NA|TRBJ2-5
CASSQGETQYF
TGTGCCAGCAGCCAAGGAGAGACCCAGTACTTC
>NA|TRBV2|NA|TRBJ1-3
CASNPLSTGLEIGNTIYF
TGTGCCAGCAATCCCCTTTCGACAGGACTTGAGATCGGAAACACCATATATTTT
>NA|TRBV6-2/TRBV6-3|NA|TRBJ1-1
CASSRQPEDTEAFF
TGTGCCAGCAGCCGACAGCCGGAGGACACTGAAGCTTTCTTT
>NA|TRBV5-1|NA|TRBJ2-5
CASSLFRSEETQYF
TGCGCCAGCAGCTTGTTCCGCAGCGAAGAGACCCAGTACTTC